The next 5 T cell receptor beta chains were all read from a single sample in a study of shared clonotypes between healthy human individuals. Profiled with immunoSEQ multiplex PCR; TCRdb holds only in-frame clones, not every one. Among hundreds of thousands of clones listed, around 81% were seen once. The sequencing input was PBMCs. These TCRs come from a woman in her forties in good health. Some clones in this sample may be carry-over from other donors' samples.

The chain links TRBV30 to TRBJ2-3; weak D call: TRBD1 (6 bases). Germline V gene sequence: CDR1 GTSNPN, CDR2 SVGIG (reference sequence). The length of the CDR3 is 14 residues. V gave up 2 bases and J gave up 4 bases, with 13 bases separating them. The chain's CDR3 is CAWSPGHSADTQYF. The CDR3 nucleotides are TGTGCCTGGAGTCCGGGACATTCAGCAGATACGCAGTATTTT.

V is TRBV28 and J is TRBJ2-3; D tentatively fits TRBD1 or TRBD2 (5 bases each). The CDR3 consists of 14 residues. Germline V gives CDR1 MDHEN, CDR2 SYDVKM. The V end lost 6 bases, the J end lost 6 bases, and 16 bases lay between the germline ends. CDR3 bases: TGTGCCAGCAGCTGGGGCGCGGGTTCGGATACGCAGTATTTT. It translates to CASSWGAGSDTQYF.

This chain joins TRBV19 and TRBJ1-2; D call uncertain. This CDR3 contains 14 residues. V gave up 2 bases and J gave up 4 bases, with 11 bases separating them. Germline V gene lookup returns CDR1 LNHDA and CDR2 SQIVND (reference sequence). CDR3 amino acids: CASSISGYVYGYTF. The CDR3 coding sequence is TGTGCCAGTAGTATATCGGGGTATGTCTATGGCTACACCTTC. Supplemented by reference TRBV19 and TRBJ1-2, the full variable domain reads DGGITQSPKYLFRKEGQNVTLSCEQNLNHDAMYWYRQDPGQGLRLIYYSQIVNDFQKGDIAEGYSVSREKKESFPLTVTSAQKNPTAFYLCASSISGYVYGYTFGSGTRLTVV.

This clone was seen more than once but under ten times. The chain links TRBV5-1 to TRBJ2-2; 8 bases line up with TRBD2. There are 16 residues in the CDR3. V dropped 4 bases and J dropped 0; count of bases not matched to a gene: 5. CDR1 is SGHRS and CDR2 is YFSETQ in the germline V gene. CDR3 sequence reads: CASSTSGRANTGELFF. The CDR3 coding sequence is TGCGCCAGCAGCACTAGCGGCCGTGCGAACACCGGGGAGCTGTTTTTT.

The chain links TRBV7-9 to TRBJ1-2, with 7 bases aligning to TRBD1. The CDR3 spans 16 residues. V was pared by 8 bases and J by 3 bases, with 15 bases of the junction left unmatched. The germline CDR1 and CDR2 sequences are SEHNR and FQNEAQ (reference sequence). The CDR3 DNA sequence: TGTGCCAGCGCCCCCCTCGGGCAGGGGGAGGACTATGGCTACACCTTC. Translation gives CASAPLGQGEDYGYTF. The full variable domain, in which reference TRBV7-9 and TRBJ1-2 provide the parts outside the CDR3, is DTGVSQNPRHKITKRGQNVTFRCDPISEHNRLYWYRQTLGQGPEFLTYFQNEAQLEKSRLLSDRFSAERPKGSFSTLEIQRTEQGDSAMYLCASAPLGQGEDYGYTFGSGTRLTVV.